The 16 T cell receptor beta chains reported below all come from one sample, sequenced in a study of T cell repertoires in cytomegalovirus infection (dated by TCRdb to about 2019). Reading the label with the study, this specimen's treatment or condition is: in vitro stimulation with specific CMV peptide epitopes to enrich CMV-specific T cells. Sequenced on an Illumina HiSeq 1500. TCRdb's own reprocessing of the public reads used fastp at Q25 and MiXCR and kept productive beta chains. One record per CDR3 amino acid sequence lists the most common genes and DNA. This sample lists approximately 590,000 distinct CDR3 sequences; about 40% were detected once. The ten most abundant clones make up around 46% of the sample. These receptors have no identified antigens. The sample in question was cultured PBMCs, obtained from culture after CMV antigen stimulation. These receptor sequences come from a human donor in good health (CMV status not recorded). Some clones in this sample may be carry-over from other donors' samples.

This clonotype was observed a few times. The chain joins TRBV12-3 or TRBV12-4 to TRBJ2-7; 8 bases are a match to TRBD2. J was trimmed by 7 bases and V by 5 bases; bases with no gene match: 16. The CDR3 extends over 16 amino acids. The CDR3 sequence is CASSHPPAGGGGEQYF. As DNA, the CDR3 is TGTGCCAGCAGTCACCCCCCGGCGGGAGGAGGTGGTGAGCAGTACTTC.

The chain carries TRBV7-8 and TRBJ1-5; TRBD1 might be the D (5 bases). V shed 5 bases and J shed 0 bases, with 14 bases lying between them. The germline V gene encodes CDR1 SGHVS and CDR2 FQNEAQ. The CDR3 sequence is 16 residues long. The CDR3 DNA follows: TGTGCCAGCAGCCCTAGTCGAGGGGCTAGCAATCAGCCCCAGCATTTT. It codes for CASSPSRGASNQPQHF. The full variable domain, completed using reference TRBV7-8 and TRBJ1-5, is GAGVSQSPRYKVAKRGQDVALRCDPISGHVSLFWYQQALGQGPEFLTYFQNEAQLDKSGLPSDRFFAERPEGSVSTLKIQRTQQEDSAVYLCASSPSRGASNQPQHFGDGTRLSIL.

V and J are TRBV7-9 and TRBJ1-5; 7 nucleotides match TRBD1. The germline gives CDR1 SEHNR, CDR2 FQNEAQ (reference sequence). The length of the CDR3 is 18 residues. Unmatched junction bases numbered 14, after V lost 6 bases and J lost 0 bases. This CDR3 is CASSLTRGLFDSNQPQHF. Here the CDR3 DNA reads TGTGCCAGCAGTTTAACCAGGGGGTTATTCGATAGCAATCAGCCCCAGCATTTT.

J is TRBJ2-7 and V is TRBV6-1, with a tentative D call TRBD2 (6 bases). V lost 4 bases to trimming and J lost 0 bases, with 10 bases between them. The CDR3 loop spans 14 amino acids. Germline V gene lookup returns CDR1 MNHNS and CDR2 SASEGT. CDR3 in amino acids: CASSGGTDSYEQYF. The CDR3 nucleotides read TGTGCCAGCAGTGGCGGGACGGACTCCTACGAGCAGTACTTC.

The rearrangement links TRBV12-3 or TRBV12-4 to TRBJ2-6; no clear D gene. The CDR3 extends over 15 amino acids. Trimming shortened V by 6 bases and J by 3 bases, and 12 bases separated the two germline ends. In nucleotides, the CDR3 is TGTGCCAGCAGCCCCGGGTGGGGTGGGGCCAACGTCCTGACTTTC. Translating it yields CASSPGWGGANVLTF.

The genes are TRBV6-2 or TRBV6-3 and TRBJ2-2; D is possibly TRBD1 (5 bases). V was pared by 6 bases and J by 6 bases, with 11 bases between. The V gene's germline CDR1 is MNHEY and CDR2 SVGEGT. The CDR3 runs to 13 residues. CDR3 protein: CASRTVLAGELFF. The CDR3 coding sequence is TGTGCCAGCAGGACAGTTCTCGCCGGGGAGCTGTTTTTT.

The V gene is TRBV15, the J gene TRBJ1-5; D is unclear. Germline V gives CDR1 LNHNV, CDR2 YYDKDF (reference sequence). V dropped 0 bases and J dropped 9 bases, with 12 bases sitting between them. CDR3 length: 14 residues. The CDR3, as DNA: TGTGCCACCAGCAGAGATTGGAGTTCTTGGCCCCAGCATTTT. Translation: CATSRDWSSWPQHF. The entire variable domain, with the rest obtained from reference TRBV15 and TRBJ1-5, is as follows: DAMVIQNPRYQVTQFGKPVTLSCSQTLNHNVMYWYQQKSSQAPKLLFHYYDKDFNNEADTPDNFQSRRPNTSFCFLDIRSPGLGDTAMYLCATSRDWSSWPQHFGDGTRLSIL.

This clonotype was seen ten or more times. V usage is TRBV7-2 and J usage is TRBJ1-4; D not certain. CDR3 size: 15 residues. In germline, CDR1 is SGHTA, CDR2 FQGNSA. V was clipped by 2 bases and J by 6 bases, with 13 bases between them. Written as DNA, the CDR3 is TGTGCCAGCAGCTTATATGGGCCAGGTTATGAAAAACTGTTTTTT. Translating gives CASSLYGPGYEKLFF.

A few counts support this clonotype. V usage is TRBV7-6 and J usage is TRBJ2-7; TRBD2 agrees at 13 bases. The V gene end was trimmed by 4 bases and the J gene end by 2 bases; junction bases not matched to a gene: 2. The CDR3 totals 15 residues. CDR1 and CDR2 from the germline V gene are SGHVS and FNYEAQ. The CDR3 region has the DNA TGTGCCAGCAGCTGGACTAGCGGGGGAACCTACGAGCAGTACTTC. As protein: CASSWTSGGTYEQYF.

DNA for the CDR3: TGTGCCAGCAGCTTAAGTTCTCCCAGGGACATTCAGTACTTC. It yields the protein CASSLSSPRDIQYF. The chain combines TRBV7-8 with TRBJ2-4; possible D gene TRBD1, 5 bases. The CDR3 covers 14 residues. Looked up from germline, CDR1 is SGHVS and CDR2 is FQNEAQ. The V end was cut by 2 bases, the J end by 8 bases, with 13 bases between.

This clonotype turned up a few times. This chain connects TRBV7-2 to TRBJ1-5; 7 nucleotides align to TRBD1. The germline V gene encodes CDR1 SGHTA and CDR2 FQGNSA. The CDR3 has 15 residues. The J segment lost 5 bases and the V segment lost 1 base, leaving 5 bases of the junction unmatched. The CDR3 here is CASSLGGQAHQPQHF. In nucleotides, the CDR3 is TGTGCCAGCAGCTTAGGAGGACAGGCCCATCAGCCCCAGCATTTT.

There are many counts of this clonotype. The chain uses TRBV7-2 and TRBJ1-5; D possibly corresponds to TRBD1 (6 bases). CDR1 and CDR2 (germline): SGHTA, FQGNSA. The CDR3 length is 14 residues. The ends were cut back, 3 bases at V and 13 bases at J, with 19 bases in the middle. The CDR3 is CASSLRGGEGQQHF. Written as DNA, the CDR3 is TGTGCCAGCAGCTTGAGAGGGGGGGAGGGTCAACAGCATTTT.

In this sample, this clonotype turned up a few times. The rearrangement links TRBV7-2 to TRBJ1-5; no firm D call. In germline, CDR1 is SGHTA, CDR2 FQGNSA. V was pared by 3 bases and J by 6 bases, with 9 bases between. The length of the CDR3 is 13 residues. DNA of the CDR3: TGTGCCAGCAGCTTCACGGCAGCTCAGCCCCAGCATTTT. This sequence encodes CASSFTAAQPQHF.

This clonotype turned up a few times. J is TRBJ1-5 and V is TRBV4-1, with 10 positions matching TRBD1. V shed 1 base, J shed 6 bases, and the junction held 6 bases outside the gene matches. Germline V lookup: CDR1 MGHRA, CDR2 YSYEKL. This CDR3 contains 16 residues. CDR3 region: CASSQVGQGRRQPQHF. Written as DNA, the CDR3 is TGCGCCAGCAGCCAAGTGGGACAGGGGCGGCGTCAGCCCCAGCATTTT.

Only a few counts were recorded for this clonotype. The chain is built from TRBV27 and TRBJ2-5; D is unclear. Germline V gives CDR1 MNHEY, CDR2 SMNVEV (reference sequence). The ends were cut back, 6 bases at V and 4 bases at J, with 18 bases in the middle. This CDR3 spans 15 amino acids. The CDR3 is CASSLRPGGRETQYF. The CDR3 region has the DNA TGTGCCAGCAGCCTGCGGCCGGGTGGTCGAGAGACCCAGTACTTC.

This rearrangement joins TRBV6-1 to TRBJ2-3; 11 nucleotides line up with TRBD2. There are 17 residues in the CDR3. Trimming took 6 bases from V and 4 from J; bases not matched to a gene: 12. Germline CDR1 and CDR2: MNHNS and SASEGT. The CDR3 coding sequence is TGTGCCAGCAGATTAAAGACTAGCGGGATGGTTCCAGATACGCAGTATTTT. Protein sequence: CASRLKTSGMVPDTQYF.